The 29 T cell receptor beta chains in this list originate from one sample, sequenced in a study of blood T cell repertoires in COVID-19. Sequencing was performed with immunoSEQ multiplex PCR; in TCRdb, only in-frame clones are kept and a portion is missing. The repertoire has 200,000 to 250,000 clones, just under 85% of them found once; the top ten carry roughly 8%. The sequenced material came from peripheral blood. All receptors derive from a woman in her forties or fifties with active or convalescent COVID-19.

The CDR3 is CASSRTETEAFF. The CDR3, as DNA: TGTGCCAGCAGTCGGACAGAGACTGAAGCTTTCTTT. The chain is built from TRBV5-6 and TRBJ1-1; D is possibly TRBD1 (6 bases). V was cut by 5 bases and J by 5 bases, with 10 bases left in between. CDR1 and CDR2 from the germline V gene are SGHDT and YYEEEE. This CDR3 is 12 amino acids long.

The chain couples TRBV29-1 to TRBJ1-1, with TRBD1 identical over 7 bases. The trim removed 7 bases at V and 4 bases at J, leaving 6 bases unmatched. This CDR3 is built from 12 residues. Germline V lookup: CDR1 SQVTM, CDR2 ANQGSEA. DNA for the CDR3: TGCAGCGGCCACAGGGGAACCACTGAAGCTTTCTTT. Encoded protein: CSGHRGTTEAFF.

J is TRBJ1-6 and V is TRBV5-6; no definite D call. This CDR3 is 13 amino acids long. Germline assignment: CDR1 SGHDT and CDR2 YYEEEE. Trimming removed 0 bases at V and 7 bases at J, with 5 bases between. The CDR3 sequence: CASSLDLNSPLHF. In nucleotides, the CDR3 is TGTGCCAGCAGCTTGGATTTAAATTCACCCCTCCACTTT.

The chain joins TRBV5-1 to TRBJ1-1, with D tentatively TRBD1 (6 bases). In germline, CDR1 is SGHRS, CDR2 YFSETQ. Trimming pared 5 bases from V and 7 bases from J, leaving 24 bases between. There are 16 residues in the CDR3. In DNA form, the CDR3 reads TGCGCCAGCAGTGCCAGCTCGCGAAATGAACAGGGTGAAGCTTTCTTT. This translates into CASSASSRNEQGEAFF.

V usage is TRBV29-1 and J usage is TRBJ2-5; TRBD1 matches 7 bases. This CDR3 region has 12 residues. CDR1 is SQVTM, CDR2 ANQGSEA, per germline. With V trimmed by 8 bases and J by 1 base, 4 bases remained unmatched. This chain's CDR3 is CSPGQVQETQYF. CDR3 sequence (DNA): TGCAGCCCCGGACAGGTCCAAGAGACCCAGTACTTC.

This clone was observed once. The CDR3 sequence: CASSFYSGGESSTDTQYF. In nucleotides, the CDR3 is TGTGCCAGCTCATTTTACAGCGGGGGTGAATCTAGCACAGATACGCAGTATTTT. The genes are TRBV18 and TRBJ2-3; the match to TRBD2 covers 8 bases. The CDR3 is 18 amino acids. Germline assignment: CDR1 KGHSH and CDR2 LQKENI. The junction had 13 bases not matched to a gene; V was cut back by 5 bases and J by 0 bases.

The V call is TRBV5-4, the J call TRBJ2-1, with 13 bases lining up with TRBD2. Germline values: CDR1 SGHNT, CDR2 YYREEE (reference sequence). V shed 0 bases, J shed 5 bases, and the junction held 5 bases outside the gene matches. The CDR3 loop spans 17 amino acids. CDR3 nucleotide sequence: TGTGCCAGCAGCTTGGCCGCCGGGACTAGCGGGAACAATGAGCAGTTCTTC. Its protein product is CASSLAAGTSGNNEQFF.

The chain joins TRBV2 to TRBJ2-1; TRBD2 matches at 12 bases. CDR1 and CDR2 from the germline V gene are SNHLY and FYNNEI. V gave up 8 bases and J gave up 9 bases; unmatched junction bases: 11. The CDR3 sequence is 15 residues long. CDR3 bases: TGTGCCAGCGTCCTGCGACTAGCGGGAGTCAGTGAGCAGTTCTTC. Protein: CASVLRLAGVSEQFF.

The chain recombines TRBV19 with TRBJ2-1, with 8 bases fitting TRBD2. CDR1 and CDR2 from the germline V gene are LNHDA and SQIVND (reference sequence). The CDR3 is 13 residues long. The trim removed 5 bases at V and 12 bases at J, leaving 9 bases unmatched. The CDR3 bases are TGTGCCAGTAGTTCAAGGGGAGCGGGGGTGCAGTTCTTC. Translated, it gives CASSSRGAGVQFF.

This rearrangement joins TRBV4-1 to TRBJ1-2, with a possible D match to TRBD1 (5 bases). Between the trimmed V and J ends, which lost 2 bases and 2 bases, there was a span of 12 bases. In germline, CDR1 is MGHRA, CDR2 YSYEKL. The CDR3 covers 15 residues. CDR3 sequence (DNA): TGCGCCAGCAGCCAAAGTGGGAGGACAAACTATGGCTACACCTTC. The encoded protein is CASSQSGRTNYGYTF.

This chain joins TRBV30 and TRBJ1-6; 7 bases fit TRBD1. Trimming cost V 2 bases and J 7 bases; bases outside gene matches: 2. Germline CDR1 is GTSNPN and CDR2 is SVGIG (reference sequence). The CDR3 spans 13 residues. The CDR3 sequence: CAWSQGVNSPLHF. The CDR3 coding sequence is TGTGCCTGGAGTCAGGGGGTAAATTCACCCCTCCACTTT.

The rearrangement links TRBV18 to TRBJ2-3; the match to TRBD2 covers 13 bases. The trim removed 2 bases at V and 0 bases at J, leaving 5 bases unmatched. CDR1 and CDR2 (germline): KGHSH, LQKENI. CDR3 length: 18 residues. This CDR3 reads CASSPGLAGAYSTDTQYF. DNA for the CDR3: TGTGCCAGCTCACCAGGACTAGCGGGAGCGTATAGCACAGATACGCAGTATTTT.

The chain joins TRBV10-3 to TRBJ1-5; TRBD1 agrees at 11 bases. V gave up 6 bases and J gave up 6 bases; unmatched junction bases: 4. The CDR3 length is 14 residues. Germline CDR1 ENHRY, CDR2 SYGVKD. The CDR3 DNA sequence: TGTGCCATCAGCGAGGGACAGGGGGGTCAGCCCCAGCATTTT. Amino acid sequence: CAISEGQGGQPQHF.

The CDR3 DNA reads as TGTGCCAGTAGTGACCCCGGACAGGGTACTGAAGCTTTCTTT. Residues: CASSDPGQGTEAFF. The chain employs TRBV19 and TRBJ1-1; 8 nucleotides agree with TRBD1. This CDR3 region has 14 residues. V lost 5 bases to trimming and J lost 5 bases; unmatched junction nucleotides: 7. CDR1 is LNHDA, CDR2 SQIVND, per germline (reference sequence). Full variable domain (remainder filled in from reference TRBV19 and TRBJ1-1): DGGITQSPKYLFRKEGQNVTLSCEQNLNHDAMYWYRQDPGQGLRLIYYSQIVNDFQKGDIAEGYSVSREKKESFPLTVTSAQKNPTAFYLCASSDPGQGTEAFFGQGTRLTVV.

The chain couples TRBV4-1 to TRBJ2-7, with 12 bases identical to TRBD2. There are 19 residues in the CDR3. V shed 0 bases and J 3 bases; nucleotides not matched to a gene: 12. The germline gives CDR1 MGHRA, CDR2 YSYEKL. The CDR3 here is CASSQDRLLAGGTNYEQYF. CDR3 coding DNA: TGCGCCAGCAGCCAAGACAGGTTACTAGCGGGAGGCACCAACTACGAGCAGTACTTC.

This chain uses TRBV6-6 with TRBJ1-2; 7 bases agree with TRBD1. The ends lost 0 bases at V and 6 bases at J; junction bases unmatched: 7. Germline CDR1 reads MNHNY; CDR2 reads SVGAGI (reference sequence). This CDR3 has 15 amino acids. CDR3 coding DNA: TGTGCCAGCAGTTACTCGAGGCAGGGGGAGGATGGCTACACCTTC. Encoded protein: CASSYSRQGEDGYTF.

The V gene is TRBV27, the J gene TRBJ2-3, with D possibly TRBD1 on 5 matching bases. V was clipped by 5 bases and J by 7 bases, with 16 bases between them. From germline, CDR1 is MNHEY and CDR2 SMNVEV (reference sequence). The length of the CDR3 is 14 residues. The CDR3 DNA sequence: TGTGCCAGCAGTCTAAGGACACCGGTAAATACGCAGTATTTT. Translating gives CASSLRTPVNTQYF.

The chain links TRBV10-3 to TRBJ2-3; a possible D gene is TRBD2 (5 bases). There are 17 residues in the CDR3. CDR1 is ENHRY, CDR2 SYGVKD, per germline. Between the trimmed V and J ends, which lost 8 bases and 0 bases, there was a span of 21 bases. In DNA, the CDR3 is TGTGCCATCCGTGCGGCCGAGGGTCGTCGTAGCACAGATACGCAGTATTTT. Translating gives CAIRAAEGRRSTDTQYF.

The chain combines TRBV18 with TRBJ1-5; D is possibly TRBD1 (5 bases). The V gene lost 5 bases and the J gene lost 7 bases, with 15 bases spanning the gap. This CDR3 has 14 amino acids. Germline V gives CDR1 KGHSH, CDR2 LQKENI. In DNA, the CDR3 is TGTGCCAGCTCATCAGGGCAGGGTCCCCAGCCCCAGCATTTT. Its translation is CASSSGQGPQPQHF.

J is TRBJ1-3 and V is TRBV9; D perhaps matches TRBD1 (5 bases). Trimming left V 4 bases short and J 0 bases short, with 17 bases between. Germline loops: CDR1 SGDLS, CDR2 YYNGEE. CDR3 length: 17 residues. CDR3 region: CASSKRGDLTSGNTIYF. CDR3 bases: TGTGCCAGCAGCAAACGGGGGGACCTTACCTCTGGAAACACCATATATTTT.

The rearrangement uses TRBV30 and TRBJ2-7; TRBD1 agrees at 8 bases. Germline values: CDR1 GTSNPN, CDR2 SVGIG (reference sequence). This CDR3 has 14 residues. V dropped 4 bases and J dropped 4; count of bases not matched to a gene: 9. CDR3 nucleotide sequence: TGTGCCTGGAACTCGCGGACAGGGTTTTACGAGCAGTACTTC. The encoded protein is CAWNSRTGFYEQYF.

The V call is TRBV24-1, the J call TRBJ1-4, with 7 bases matching TRBD1. Germline loops: CDR1 KGHDR, CDR2 SFDVKD. J gave up 4 bases and V 3 bases, and 4 bases lay outside the gene matches. CDR3 length equals 15 residues. The CDR3 coding sequence is TGTGCCACCAGTGATCCCGGGACAGATAATGAAAAACTGTTTTTT. Its protein is CATSDPGTDNEKLFF.

The chain uses TRBV5-1 and TRBJ2-7; tentatively, D is TRBD1 (6 bases). This CDR3 contains 14 residues. Germline V gene data show CDR1 as SGHRS and CDR2 as YFSETQ. V lost 3 bases, J lost 3 bases, and 13 bases lay in between. Here the CDR3 DNA reads TGCGCCAGCAGCTCTTCAGGGGCTGTCTACGAGCAGTACTTC. This codes for CASSSSGAVYEQYF. Looking up the rest from reference TRBV5-1 and TRBJ2-7 gives the full variable domain: KAGVTQTPRYLIKTRGQQVTLSCSPISGHRSVSWYQQTPGQGLQFLFEYFSETQRNKGNFPGRFSGRQFSNSRSEMNVSTLELGDSALYLCASSSSGAVYEQYFGPGTRLTVT.

The chain has TRBV27 and TRBJ2-7; 7 bases match TRBD2. CDR1 and CDR2 (germline): MNHEY, SMNVEV (reference sequence). The CDR3 spans 14 residues. V shed 5 bases, J shed 3 bases, and the junction held 7 bases outside the gene matches. This CDR3 reads CASSETTSNYEQYF. CDR3 DNA sequence: TGTGCCAGCAGTGAGACGACTAGCAACTACGAGCAGTACTTC.

This chain joins TRBV5-1 and TRBJ2-7, with D maybe TRBD2 (6 bases). Trimming left V 4 bases short and J 2 bases short, with 19 bases between. CDR1 is SGHRS, CDR2 YFSETQ, per germline. The CDR3 sequence is 16 residues long. In nucleotides, the CDR3 is TGCGCCAGCAGCCCTACCCATAGCGGAGTTGCCTACGAGCAGTACTTC. Its protein is CASSPTHSGVAYEQYF.

This chain uses TRBV5-5 with TRBJ2-3; D may be TRBD1 (8 bases). The CDR3 has 15 residues. V dropped 4 bases and J dropped 4 bases, with 16 bases sitting between them. Germline V gene sequence: CDR1 SGHKS, CDR2 YYEKEE (reference sequence). This chain's CDR3 is CASSPGQGGPDTQYF. The CDR3 DNA reads TGTGCCAGCAGCCCCGGACAGGGAGGGCCAGATACGCAGTATTTT.

This clone was detected only once. The genes are TRBV19 and TRBJ1-5; TRBD1 matches 11 bases. CDR1 and CDR2 from the germline V gene are LNHDA and SQIVND (reference sequence). Trimming removed 4 bases from V and 7 bases from J; junction bases left unmatched: 0. This CDR3 contains 13 residues. CDR3 nucleotide sequence: TGTGCCAGTAGTAGGACAGGGGGCCAGCCCCAGCATTTT. Translated, it gives CASSRTGGQPQHF.

The rearrangement uses TRBV6-4 and TRBJ2-6; TRBD1 is a possible D gene (5 bases). Germline CDR1 MRHNA, CDR2 SNTAGT. V lost 0 bases to trimming and J lost 2 bases, with 11 bases between them. There are 17 residues in the CDR3. The CDR3 region is CASSDSAAGTGANVLTF. In nucleotides, the CDR3 is TGTGCCAGCAGTGACTCTGCGGCAGGGACTGGGGCCAACGTCCTGACTTTC.

This clone was found once. This chain joins TRBV5-1 and TRBJ1-4; D might be TRBD1 (6 bases). Trimming stripped 4 bases from V and 7 bases from J, with 14 bases between. CDR3 length: 14 residues. Germline lookup yields CDR1 SGHRS and CDR2 YFSETQ. The CDR3 DNA reads as TGCGCCAGCAGCCCGGGGGGCGACGGTGAAAAACTGTTTTTT. Protein sequence: CASSPGGDGEKLFF.